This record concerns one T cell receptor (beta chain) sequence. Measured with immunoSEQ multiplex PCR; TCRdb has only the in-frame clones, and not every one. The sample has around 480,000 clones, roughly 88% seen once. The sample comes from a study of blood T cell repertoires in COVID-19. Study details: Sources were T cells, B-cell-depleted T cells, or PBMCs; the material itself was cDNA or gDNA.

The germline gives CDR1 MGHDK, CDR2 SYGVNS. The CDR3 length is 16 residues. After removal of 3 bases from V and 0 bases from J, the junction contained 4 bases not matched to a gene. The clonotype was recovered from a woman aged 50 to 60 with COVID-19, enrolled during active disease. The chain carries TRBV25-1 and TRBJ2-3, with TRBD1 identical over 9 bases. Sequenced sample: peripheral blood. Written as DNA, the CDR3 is TGTGCCAGCAGTGACCCCGGGACAGGGAGCACAGATACGCAGTATTTT. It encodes CASSDPGTGSTDTQYF.